This T cell receptor beta chain came from a study of CD8+CD57+ T cells in acquired aplastic anemia. Study-wide background: Mean DNA quantity obtained from sorted CD4+ and CD8+ cells was about 3 ug. Study-wide results and limits: Patients shared approximately 30 CD8+ CDR3 sequences with controls. No significant difference in CD8+ Simpson's diversity was found between patients and controls.

Note on this clonotype: No antigen is known for it.

The CDR3 sequence is 13 residues long. Germline CDR1 reads SQVTM; CDR2 reads ANQGSEA. Deletions cut 6 bases from V and 6 bases from J, with 18 bases between. Profiling of TCR beta VDJ combinations and CDR3 sequences used genomic DNA as template. TCRdb processed the reads anew with MiXCR; each CDR3 protein has one entry. The sample gives about 290,000 distinct CDR3 sequences, under 65% of which show up once; around 1.2% is in the top ten. All patients picked for sequencing had shown, by flow cytometry, an expansion of CD8+CD57+ cells. There was no therapy given to any patient before the blood sampling took place.

The sequenced sample consisted of sorted CD4+, CD8+, or CD8+CD57+ T cells (not recorded which) from PBMCs. The TCR was taken from a human donor with aplastic anemia. V gene TRBV29-1 combines with J gene TRBJ2-7, with D tentatively TRBD1 (6 bases). In DNA form, the CDR3 reads TGCAGCGTCAACCCCGGGACAAATCGCGAGCAGTACTTC. Translation gives CSVNPGTNREQYF.